Shown below are 20 T cell receptor beta chains from a single sample sequenced in a study of tumor and adjacent non-tumor tissue in lung cancer. The library came from three nested PCR rounds adapted from ARM-PCR protocols. TCRdb re-called the multiplex PCR reads with MiXCR, one entry per CDR3 protein. The sample consists of approximately 110,000 distinct CDR3 sequences, 60% to 80% of them appearing once. RNA was extracted from bulk tissue without any cell sorting. Distant lung tissue was collected more than 3 cm away from the tumor edge. The specimen sequenced was distant non-tumor lung tissue. The source is a man in his sixties with non-small cell lung cancer.

The gene calls are TRBV4-2 and TRBJ2-6; 12 positions match TRBD2. The CDR3 has 20 residues. V trimming: 3 bases; J trimming: 0 bases; junction bases outside the gene matches: 9. From germline, CDR1 is LGHNA and CDR2 YNFKEQ. The CDR3 DNA reads as TGTGCCAGCAGCCAGGATGAGACTAGCGGGAGTCTCTCTGGGGCCAACGTCCTGACTTTC. Translating it yields CASSQDETSGSLSGANVLTF.

This clonotype has just a few counts. This chain uses TRBV5-1 with TRBJ2-3; 11 bases agree with TRBD2. CDR3 length equals 16 residues. The V gene's germline CDR1 is SGHRS and CDR2 YFSETQ. V gave up 0 bases and J gave up 1 base; unmatched junction bases: 1. The CDR3 nucleotides read TGCGCCAGCAGCTTGGAACTAGCGGGGGGCACAGATACGCAGTATTTT. Translating gives CASSLELAGGTDTQYF.

V gene TRBV28 combines with J gene TRBJ2-1, with 7 bases aligning to TRBD2. The V segment lost 5 bases and the J segment 1 base; nucleotides outside the gene matches: 5. The CDR3 extends over 15 amino acids. Germline assignment: CDR1 MDHEN and CDR2 SYDVKM. CDR3 bases: TGTGCCAGCAGTCTAGCGGCAAGGTCCTACAATGAGCAGTTCTTC. Its translation: CASSLAARSYNEQFF.

Concerning this clonotype itself: A much bigger clone sits one base away, suggesting this may be a read error. This chain connects TRBV5-1 to TRBJ2-5; 12 bases line up with TRBD1. V was clipped by 4 bases and J by 5 bases; unmatched bases: 12. CDR1 SGHRS and CDR2 YFSETQ come from the germline V gene. The CDR3 has 17 amino acids. CDR3 loop: CASSTTGTGGAHETQYF. CDR3 DNA sequence: TGCGCCAGCAGCACTACCGGGACAGGGGGCGCACATGAGACCCAGTACTTC.

This clonotype was seen many times. The chain joins TRBV6-2 or TRBV6-3 to TRBJ2-1; TRBD1 or TRBD2 may be the D gene (5 bases each). This CDR3 is built from 15 residues. Germline CDR1 and CDR2: MNHEY and SVGEGT. The V end lost 3 bases, the J end lost 3 bases, and 12 bases lay between the germline ends. In DNA, the CDR3 is TGTGCCAGCAGTTATCGTGGGACGCTCTACAATGAGCAGTTCTTC. Its protein is CASSYRGTLYNEQFF.

This clonotype was observed at least ten times. The chain combines TRBV4-3 with TRBJ2-4; D unclear. Germline V CDR1 and CDR2: LGHNA, YSLEER. V lost 0 bases to trimming and J lost 3 bases, with 12 bases between them. This CDR3 spans 16 amino acids. CDR3 sequence: CASSQDLGRNKNIQYF. The CDR3 DNA follows: TGCGCCAGCAGCCAAGATCTAGGCCGGAACAAAAACATTCAGTACTTC.

Written as DNA, the CDR3 is TGTGCCAGCAGTCCCCGGAGTGGGGACACTGAAGCTTTCTTT. Protein sequence: CASSPRSGDTEAFF. This chain links TRBV12-3 or TRBV12-4 with TRBJ1-1; D remains ambiguous. The V end was cut by 5 bases, the J end by 3 bases, with 13 bases between. The CDR3 totals 14 residues.

This clonotype was found a few times. One junction end does not reproduce the germline sequence, and a read error may be involved. CDR3 sequence: CAASDRSSSYNEQFF. For the CDR3, the DNA is TGTGCCGCCAGTGATAGAAGCAGCTCCTACAATGAGCAGTTCTTC. This rearrangement joins TRBV24-1 to TRBJ2-1, with D unclear. This CDR3 has 15 residues. The germline V gene encodes CDR1 KGHDR and CDR2 SFDVKD.

As regards this clonotype: At one of its ends the junction is not consistent with the germline gene, which may arise from a read error. The chain recombines TRBV7-9 with TRBJ2-3; TRBD2 matches at 11 bases. The CDR3 is 16 residues long. Germline V gene data show CDR1 as SEHNR and CDR2 as FQNEAQ (reference sequence). DNA for the CDR3: TGTGCCAGCAGCGCTACTAGCGGGGGATCAGCAGATACGCACTATTTT. This encodes CASSATSGGSADTHYF.

Remarks on this clonotype: This is likely a read error, given that the CDR3 carries no conserved phenylalanine or tryptophan at its end. The chain uses TRBV20-1 and TRBJ2-1; TRBD2 matches at 7 bases. After removal of 5 bases from V and 3 bases from J, the junction contained 10 bases not matched to a gene. This CDR3 region has 15 residues. In germline, CDR1 is DFQATT, CDR2 SNEGSKA (reference sequence). As DNA, the CDR3 is TGCAGTGCTGCCAGGGACTACAACTTCTACAATGAGCAGTTCTCC. Its translation is CSAARDYNFYNEQFS.

With regard to this clonotype: Relative to the germline gene, one junction end is altered; a read error may explain this. The chain has TRBV6-5 and TRBJ1-5; tentatively, D is TRBD1 (6 bases). The CDR3 has 13 residues. CDR1 is MNHEY, CDR2 SVGAGI, per germline. CDR3 bases: TGTGCCACCAGTTTGGGGGGCAGTCAGCCCCAGCATTTT. Translated: CATSLGGSQPQHF.

This clonotype was seen at least ten times. The chain links TRBV5-4 to TRBJ2-5, with a weak D call TRBD1 (6 bases). This CDR3 spans 17 amino acids. With 3 bases removed from V and 1 base from J, the gap between germline ends came to 19 bases. Looked up from germline, CDR1 is SGHNT and CDR2 is YYREEE (reference sequence). The CDR3 here is CASSSGHPMGFQETQYF. The CDR3 DNA sequence: TGTGCCAGCAGCTCGGGACACCCCATGGGCTTCCAAGAGACCCAGTACTTC.

Concerning this clonotype itself: At one end, the junction sequence differs from germline, possibly due to a read error. The chain couples TRBV20-1 to TRBJ2-4; either TRBD1 or TRBD2 may fit D (5 bases each). Germline-derived CDR1 and CDR2 are DFQATT and SNEGSKA (reference sequence). This CDR3 comprises 13 residues. The CDR3 protein is CSASQGVRNIRYF. For the CDR3, the DNA is TGCAGTGCTAGCCAGGGAGTTCGAAACATTCGGTACTTC.

Concerning this clonotype: At one end, the junction sequence differs from germline, possibly due to a read error. The gene calls are TRBV11-2 and TRBJ2-3; possible D gene TRBD2, 6 bases. The germline CDR1 and CDR2 sequences are SGHAT and FQNNGV. The CDR3 runs 18 residues. Here the CDR3 reads CASSSRRGGLSARDTQYF. The DNA of the CDR3 is TGCGCCAGTAGCTCGCGGCGGGGCGGACTGAGTGCCCGAGATACGCAGTATTTT.

The chain recombines TRBV4-2 with TRBJ2-2; 7 nucleotides line up with TRBD1. The CDR3 consists of 19 residues. Germline CDR1 LGHNA, CDR2 YNFKEQ. The V segment lost 0 bases and the J segment 9 bases; nucleotides outside the gene matches: 19. The CDR3 DNA reads as TGTGCCAGCAGCCAAGAAGTAGGATGTGAGACAGGGCCACCCAGGGAGCTGTTTTTT. It specifies CASSQEVGCETGPPRELFF.

This clonotype was found many times. The rearrangement uses TRBV5-1 and TRBJ2-1; D is tentatively TRBD1 or TRBD2 (5 bases each). In germline, CDR1 is SGHRS, CDR2 YFSETQ. Trimming took off 4 bases at V and 5 bases at J, with 10 bases between the two ends. This CDR3 comprises 13 residues. CDR3 amino acids: CASSTGTNNEQFF. The CDR3 region has the DNA TGCGCCAGCAGCACCGGGACCAACAATGAGCAGTTCTTC.

A word on this clonotype: A read error may explain this, as a much larger clone is one base away. The chain links TRBV28 to TRBJ1-5; TRBD1 matches at 7 bases. The CDR3 length is 15 residues. The germline V gene encodes CDR1 MDHEN and CDR2 SYDVKM. The CDR3 nucleotides are TGTACCAGCAGTTTACCGACAGGGAACAATCAGCCCCAGCATTTT. Its translation: CTSSLPTGNNQPQHF.

The chain carries TRBV19 and TRBJ1-5; TRBD1 agrees at 12 bases. This CDR3 has 15 residues. The germline gives CDR1 LNHDA, CDR2 SQIVND (reference sequence). V gave up 7 bases and J gave up 7 bases; unmatched junction bases: 8. The CDR3 sequence: CASNPTGTGGQPQHF. Here the CDR3 DNA reads TGTGCCAGTAACCCCACCGGGACAGGGGGCCAGCCCCAGCATTTT. The full variable domain, completed using reference TRBV19 and TRBJ1-5, is DGGITQSPKYLFRKEGQNVTLSCEQNLNHDAMYWYRQDPGQGLRLIYYSQIVNDFQKGDIAEGYSVSREKKESFPLTVTSAQKNPTAFYLCASNPTGTGGQPQHFGDGTRLSIL.

The V gene is TRBV6-2 or TRBV6-3, the J gene TRBJ1-5; D unresolved. The CDR3 covers 14 residues. Germline lookup yields CDR1 MNHEY and CDR2 SVGEGT. The CDR3 DNA sequence: TGTACTAGCAGCTCCGACTGCCTTTATCAGCCCCAGCATTTT. It translates to CTSSSDCLYQPQHF.

A remark on this clonotype: Sequence at one end of the junction differs from germline and may be a read error. This chain joins TRBV6-5 and TRBJ2-7; D not resolved. CDR1 MNHEY and CDR2 SVGAGI come from the germline V gene. The CDR3 has 12 residues. This chain's CDR3 is CTSSFTRIEQYF. The CDR3 DNA sequence: TGTACCAGCAGTTTCACAAGGATCGAGCAGTACTTC.